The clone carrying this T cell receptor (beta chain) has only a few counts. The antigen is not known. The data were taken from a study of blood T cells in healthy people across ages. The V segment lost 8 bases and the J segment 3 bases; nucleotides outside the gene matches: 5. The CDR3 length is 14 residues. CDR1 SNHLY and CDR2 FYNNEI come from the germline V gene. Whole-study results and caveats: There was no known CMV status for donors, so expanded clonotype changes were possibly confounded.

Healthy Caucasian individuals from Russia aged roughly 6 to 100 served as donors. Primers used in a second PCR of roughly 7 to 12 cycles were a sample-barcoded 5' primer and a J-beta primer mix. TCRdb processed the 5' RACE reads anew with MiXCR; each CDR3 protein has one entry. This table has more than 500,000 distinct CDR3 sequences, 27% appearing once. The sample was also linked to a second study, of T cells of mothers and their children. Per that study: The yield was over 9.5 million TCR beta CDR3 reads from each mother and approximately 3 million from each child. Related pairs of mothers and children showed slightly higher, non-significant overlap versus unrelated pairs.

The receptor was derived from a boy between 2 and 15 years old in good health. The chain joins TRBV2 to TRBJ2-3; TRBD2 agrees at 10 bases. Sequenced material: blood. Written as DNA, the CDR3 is TGTGCCAGCTTAGCGGGGGGCGCAACAGATACGCAGTATTTT. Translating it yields CASLAGGATDTQYF.